This T cell receptor (beta chain) was retrieved from a study of cytomegalovirus exposure and HLA in healthy donors. Study-wide results and limits: The study reported that TCR beta sequences accurately predicted HLA-A and HLA-B alleles in most subjects. There were several of the most significant clusters that appeared linked to common viral pathogens in a later analysis. Exclusion applied to some V segments, including TRBV6-2 and TRBV6-3, as they were indistinguishable.

On this clone: Antigen: not known.

The CDR3 contains 16 residues. J was trimmed by 3 bases and V by 1 base; bases with no gene match: 8. CDR1 and CDR2 (germline): SGHVS, FQNEAQ. Vbeta (60) and Jbeta (13) primers were used in the PCR. Per the original methods: Later reanalysis found around 84 million unique TCR beta chains, 10 million to 14 million of them shared. The repertoire was sequenced with immunoSEQ multiplex PCR; TCRdb's copy has only in-frame clones and lacks some. V and J calls and clone size are as listed in that table; D and trimming were resolved from the DNA. The record lists 75,000 to 95,000 clones, of which the ten most abundant hold roughly 4.8%.

This TCR was recovered from a man younger than 45 in good health and CMV-seronegative. Sequenced input: PBMCs. The J gene is TRBJ1-1, the V gene TRBV7-8; TRBD1 matches at 7 bases. DNA of the CDR3: TGTGCCAGCAGCTTAGGTCAGGGGGGATGGGACACTGAAGCTTTCTTT. It codes for CASSLGQGGWDTEAFF. The variable domain in full, with the rest retrieved from reference TRBV7-8 and TRBJ1-1, is GAGVSQSPRYKVAKRGQDVALRCDPISGHVSLFWYQQALGQGPEFLTYFQNEAQLDKSGLPSDRFFAERPEGSVSTLKIQRTQQEDSAVYLCASSLGQGGWDTEAFFGQGTRLTVV.